These T cell receptor beta chains were read from a single sample in a study of blood T cell repertoires in COVID-19. This table comes from immunoSEQ multiplex PCR, and its TCRdb copy is limited to in-frame clones, with some not included. The top ten clones hold about 0.81% of a sample with fewer than 250,000 clones, 85% to 90% of them seen once. Sequenced sample: peripheral blood. Source of these receptors: a woman between 65 and 79 years old with acute or convalescent COVID-19. Both conserved end residues are trimmed from each CDR3. Fields, in order: V gene, J gene, CDR3 protein.

V gene: TRBV9
J gene: TRBJ2-7
CDR3 protein: ASSVAGQGTYEQY

V gene: TRBV12-5
J gene: TRBJ2-3
CDR3 protein: ASGMDAWAVSTDTQY

V gene: TRBV7-9
J gene: TRBJ1-1
CDR3 protein: ASRSNTALNTEAF

V gene: TRBV7-8
J gene: TRBJ2-5
CDR3 protein: ASSTLGGTGRETQY

V gene: TRBV5-4
J gene: TRBJ1-3
CDR3 protein: ASSLATRENTIY

V gene: TRBV24-1
J gene: TRBJ2-2
CDR3 protein: ATSGQGAPRELF

V gene: TRBV5-1
J gene: TRBJ2-3
CDR3 protein: ASSFAMTSGGTDTQY

V gene: TRBV9
J gene: TRBJ2-5
CDR3 protein: ASSALQGAGETQY

V gene: TRBV2
J gene: TRBJ2-5
CDR3 protein: ASSLGVAGKQETQY

V gene: TRBV5-1
J gene: TRBJ2-1
CDR3 protein: ASSRDSINEQF

V gene: TRBV11-2
J gene: TRBJ1-1
CDR3 protein: ASSPLRTTEAF

V gene: TRBV19
J gene: TRBJ2-3
CDR3 protein: ACRDRAPSSTDTQY

V gene: TRBV27
J gene: TRBJ2-3
CDR3 protein: ASSLSSPSTDTQY

V gene: TRBV5-1
J gene: TRBJ1-2
CDR3 protein: ASSSLGGDYGYT

V gene: TRBV5-4
J gene: TRBJ1-1
CDR3 protein: ASSHGQGERAF

V gene: TRBV19
J gene: TRBJ1-1
CDR3 protein: ASRRDRWNTEAF

V gene: TRBV6-6
J gene: TRBJ1-5
CDR3 protein: ASSYSAGRNNQPQH

V gene: TRBV27
J gene: TRBJ1-5
CDR3 protein: ASAQGGNQPQH

V gene: TRBV6-6
J gene: TRBJ1-2
CDR3 protein: ASRHRGESNYGYT

V gene: TRBV7-6
J gene: TRBJ2-2
CDR3 protein: ASSLTPGTSSGELF

V gene: TRBV6-5
J gene: TRBJ2-7
CDR3 protein: ASSLSGMSNEQY

V gene: TRBV2
J gene: TRBJ1-1
CDR3 protein: ASSRVGQGNTEAF

V gene: TRBV15
J gene: TRBJ1-4
CDR3 protein: ATSRDITATNEKLF

V gene: TRBV4-1
J gene: TRBJ2-1
CDR3 protein: ASSPPTGGLGDEQF

V gene: TRBV5-1
J gene: TRBJ2-3
CDR3 protein: ASSFLGLAGTTDTQY

V gene: TRBV7-2
J gene: TRBJ2-7
CDR3 protein: ASSLSRDVGEQY

V gene: TRBV5-1
J gene: TRBJ2-5
CDR3 protein: ASSGTGEETQY

V gene: TRBV7-6
J gene: TRBJ1-4
CDR3 protein: ASSLGGPGEKLF

V gene: TRBV6-4
J gene: TRBJ1-2
CDR3 protein: ASSEDWTGTYGYT

V gene: TRBV5-5
J gene: TRBJ2-3
CDR3 protein: ASSLAVFGTDTQY

V gene: TRBV5-1
J gene: TRBJ2-3
CDR3 protein: ASAADILTDTQY

V gene: TRBV7-2
J gene: TRBJ2-2
CDR3 protein: ASSLLFRTGTFGTGELF

V gene: TRBV19
J gene: TRBJ1-1
CDR3 protein: ASSIWDSEAF

V gene: TRBV10-3
J gene: TRBJ2-6
CDR3 protein: AISPISGSGANVLT

V gene: TRBV2
J gene: TRBJ2-6
CDR3 protein: ASSVQGSTGANVLT

V gene: TRBV19
J gene: TRBJ2-3
CDR3 protein: ASSIGSVTDTQY

V gene: TRBV7-3
J gene: TRBJ1-1
CDR3 protein: ASSLKLHTEAF

V gene: TRBV3-1/TRBV3-2
J gene: TRBJ2-1
CDR3 protein: ASSEEVAGLNEQF

V gene: TRBV5-6
J gene: TRBJ2-1
CDR3 protein: ASSLALQGDEQF

V gene: TRBV5-4
J gene: TRBJ2-3
CDR3 protein: ASSLEQPDTQY

V gene: TRBV18
J gene: TRBJ2-1
CDR3 protein: ASSPGTGDEQF

V gene: TRBV5-1
J gene: TRBJ1-3
CDR3 protein: ASKEGSISGNTIY

V gene: TRBV7-9
J gene: TRBJ1-1
CDR3 protein: ASSRTGGAGTEAF

V gene: TRBV5-1
J gene: TRBJ1-4
CDR3 protein: ASRAAGANEKLF

V gene: TRBV5-4
J gene: TRBJ2-7
CDR3 protein: ASSSSGRGNEQY

V gene: TRBV18
J gene: TRBJ1-1
CDR3 protein: ASSPRQGWGAF

V gene: TRBV4-1
J gene: TRBJ1-1
CDR3 protein: ASSHDSPNTEAF

V gene: TRBV24-1
J gene: TRBJ2-6
CDR3 protein: ATSDPGRGNGANVLT